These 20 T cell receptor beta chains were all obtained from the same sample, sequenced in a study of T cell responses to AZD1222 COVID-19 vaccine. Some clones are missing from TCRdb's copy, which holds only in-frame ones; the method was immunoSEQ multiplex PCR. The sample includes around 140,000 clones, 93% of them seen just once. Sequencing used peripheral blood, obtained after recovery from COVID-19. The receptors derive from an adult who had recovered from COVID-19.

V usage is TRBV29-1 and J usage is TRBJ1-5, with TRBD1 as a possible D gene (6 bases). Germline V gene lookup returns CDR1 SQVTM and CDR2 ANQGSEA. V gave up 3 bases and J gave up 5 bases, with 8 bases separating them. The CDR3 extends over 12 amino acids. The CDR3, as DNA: TGCAGCGTTGACAGGGGACATCAGCCCCAGCATTTT. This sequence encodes CSVDRGHQPQHF.

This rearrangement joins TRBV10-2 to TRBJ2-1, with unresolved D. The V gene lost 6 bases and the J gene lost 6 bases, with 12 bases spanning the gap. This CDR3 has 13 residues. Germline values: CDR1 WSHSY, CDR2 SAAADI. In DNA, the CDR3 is TGCGCCAGCAGGGATCCGGATCGCAATGAGCAGTTCTTC. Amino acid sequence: CASRDPDRNEQFF.

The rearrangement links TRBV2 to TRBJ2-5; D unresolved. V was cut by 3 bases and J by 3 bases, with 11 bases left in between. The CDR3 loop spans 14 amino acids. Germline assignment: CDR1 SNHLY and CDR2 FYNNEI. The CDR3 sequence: CASSEQTAKETQYF. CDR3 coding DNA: TGTGCCAGCAGTGAGCAAACTGCTAAAGAGACCCAGTACTTC.

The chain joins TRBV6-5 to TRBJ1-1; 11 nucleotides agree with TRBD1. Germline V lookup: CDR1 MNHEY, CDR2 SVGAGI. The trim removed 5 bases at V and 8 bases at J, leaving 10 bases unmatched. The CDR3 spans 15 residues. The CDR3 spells CASSTAGQGAGEAFF. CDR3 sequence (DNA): TGTGCCAGCAGTACCGCCGGACAGGGGGCCGGGGAAGCTTTCTTT.

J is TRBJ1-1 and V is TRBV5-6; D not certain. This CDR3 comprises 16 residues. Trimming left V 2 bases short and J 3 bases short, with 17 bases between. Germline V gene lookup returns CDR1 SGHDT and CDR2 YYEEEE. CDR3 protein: CASSFGARPAHTEAFF. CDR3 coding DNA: TGTGCCAGCAGCTTTGGTGCCCGCCCGGCCCACACTGAAGCTTTCTTT.

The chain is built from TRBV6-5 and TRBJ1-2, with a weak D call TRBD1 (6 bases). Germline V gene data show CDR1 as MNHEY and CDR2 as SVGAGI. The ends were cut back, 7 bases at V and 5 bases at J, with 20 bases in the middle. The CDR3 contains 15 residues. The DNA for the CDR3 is TGTGCCAGCACCTATATCGGGGGCCAGGGGTATGGCTACACCTTC. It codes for CASTYIGGQGYGYTF.

The CDR3 spells CASSLEGLGNSPLHF. Written as DNA, the CDR3 is TGTGCCAGCAGTTTAGAGGGACTGGGCAATTCACCCCTCCACTTT. V and J are TRBV27 and TRBJ1-6; TRBD1 might be the D (5 bases). The V end lost 2 bases, the J end lost 7 bases, and 12 bases lay between the germline ends. This CDR3 contains 15 residues. Per the germline V gene, CDR1 is MNHEY and CDR2 is SMNVEV (reference sequence).

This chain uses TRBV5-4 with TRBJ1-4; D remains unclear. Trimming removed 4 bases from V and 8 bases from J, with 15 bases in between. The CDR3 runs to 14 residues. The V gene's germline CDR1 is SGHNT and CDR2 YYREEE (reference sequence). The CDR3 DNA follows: TGTGCCAGCAGCCCGGGAGGTACGGAGGAAAAACTGTTTTTT. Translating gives CASSPGGTEEKLFF.

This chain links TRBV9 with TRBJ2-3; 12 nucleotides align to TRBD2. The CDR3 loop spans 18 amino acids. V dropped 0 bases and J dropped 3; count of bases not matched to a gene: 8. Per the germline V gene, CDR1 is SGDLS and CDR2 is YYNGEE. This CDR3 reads CASSVVTSGSGTTDTQYF. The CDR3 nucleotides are TGTGCCAGCAGCGTAGTGACTAGCGGGAGTGGGACTACAGATACGCAGTATTTT.

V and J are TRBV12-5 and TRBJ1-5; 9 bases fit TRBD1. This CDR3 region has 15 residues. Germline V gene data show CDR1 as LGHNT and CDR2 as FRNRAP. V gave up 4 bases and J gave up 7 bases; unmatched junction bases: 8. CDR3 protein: CASGSWDRDRQPQHF. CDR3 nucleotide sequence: TGTGCTAGTGGTTCCTGGGACAGGGACCGGCAGCCCCAGCATTTT. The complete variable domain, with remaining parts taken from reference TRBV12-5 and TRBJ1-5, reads DARVTQTPRHKVTEMGQEVTMRCQPILGHNTVFWYRQTMMQGLELLAYFRNRAPLDDSGMPKDRFSAEMPDATLATLKIQPSEPRDSAVYFCASGSWDRDRQPQHFGDGTRLSIL.

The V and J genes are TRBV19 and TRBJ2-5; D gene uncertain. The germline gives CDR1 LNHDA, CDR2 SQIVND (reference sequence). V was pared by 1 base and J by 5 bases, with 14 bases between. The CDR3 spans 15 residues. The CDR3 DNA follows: TGTGCCAGTAGTATAGGGGGTCGGGCCGAGGAGACCCAGTACTTC. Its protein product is CASSIGGRAEETQYF. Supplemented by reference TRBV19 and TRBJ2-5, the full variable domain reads DGGITQSPKYLFRKEGQNVTLSCEQNLNHDAMYWYRQDPGQGLRLIYYSQIVNDFQKGDIAEGYSVSREKKESFPLTVTSAQKNPTAFYLCASSIGGRAEETQYFGPGTRLLVL.

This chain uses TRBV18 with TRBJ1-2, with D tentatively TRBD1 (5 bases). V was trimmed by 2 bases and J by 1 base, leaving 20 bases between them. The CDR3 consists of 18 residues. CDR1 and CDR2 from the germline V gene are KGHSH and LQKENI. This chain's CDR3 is CASSPASQLGGFNYGYTF. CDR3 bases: TGTGCCAGCTCACCAGCCAGCCAGCTGGGGGGGTTTAACTATGGCTACACCTTC.

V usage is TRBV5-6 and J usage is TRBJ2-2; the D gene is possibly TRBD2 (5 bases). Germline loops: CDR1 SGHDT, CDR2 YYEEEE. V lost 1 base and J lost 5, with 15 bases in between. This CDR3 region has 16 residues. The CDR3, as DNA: TGTGCCAGCAGCTTGAAAGGACTTGAGATTACCGGGGAGCTGTTTTTT. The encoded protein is CASSLKGLEITGELFF.

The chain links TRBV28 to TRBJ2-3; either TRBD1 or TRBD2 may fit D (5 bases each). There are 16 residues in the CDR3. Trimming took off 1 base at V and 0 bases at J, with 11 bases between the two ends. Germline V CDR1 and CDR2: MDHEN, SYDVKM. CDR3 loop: CASSLSSRVSTDTQYF. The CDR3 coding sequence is TGTGCCAGCAGTTTATCTAGCAGGGTTAGCACAGATACGCAGTATTTT.

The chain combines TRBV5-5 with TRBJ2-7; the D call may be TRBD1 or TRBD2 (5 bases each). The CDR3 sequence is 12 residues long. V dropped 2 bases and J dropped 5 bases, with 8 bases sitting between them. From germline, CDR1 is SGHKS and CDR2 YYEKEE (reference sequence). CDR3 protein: CASSLWGNEQYF. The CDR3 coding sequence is TGTGCCAGCAGCTTATGGGGGAACGAGCAGTACTTC.

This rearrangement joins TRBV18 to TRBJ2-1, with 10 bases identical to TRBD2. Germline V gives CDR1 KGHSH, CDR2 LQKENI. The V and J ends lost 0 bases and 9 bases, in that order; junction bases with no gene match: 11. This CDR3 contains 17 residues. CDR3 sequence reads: CASSPPAVAGGQGEQFF. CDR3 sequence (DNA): TGTGCCAGCTCACCACCGGCGGTAGCGGGAGGTCAGGGTGAGCAGTTCTTC.

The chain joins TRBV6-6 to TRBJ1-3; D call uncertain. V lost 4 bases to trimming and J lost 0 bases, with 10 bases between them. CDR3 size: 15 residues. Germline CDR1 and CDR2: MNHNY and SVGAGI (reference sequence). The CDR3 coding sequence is TGTGCCAGCAGTTGGATCAACAGCTCTGGAAACACCATATATTTT. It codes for CASSWINSSGNTIYF.

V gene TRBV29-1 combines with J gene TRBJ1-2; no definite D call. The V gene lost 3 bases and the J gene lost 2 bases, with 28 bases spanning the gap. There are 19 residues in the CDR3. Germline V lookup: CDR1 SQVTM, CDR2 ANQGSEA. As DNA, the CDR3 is TGCAGCGTTGATGTTATGCCGGGAACAGAGGGTTTCGGAAACTATGGCTACACCTTC. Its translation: CSVDVMPGTEGFGNYGYTF.

CDR3 sequence (DNA): TGTGCCAGTAGTATTGGGCGGGAGGCCGCCTACGAGCAGTACTTC. This encodes CASSIGREAAYEQYF. This chain connects TRBV19 to TRBJ2-7; 8 bases fit TRBD2. Germline V gives CDR1 LNHDA, CDR2 SQIVND (reference sequence). The trim removed 3 bases at V and 2 bases at J, leaving 6 bases unmatched. The CDR3 is made up of 15 amino acids.

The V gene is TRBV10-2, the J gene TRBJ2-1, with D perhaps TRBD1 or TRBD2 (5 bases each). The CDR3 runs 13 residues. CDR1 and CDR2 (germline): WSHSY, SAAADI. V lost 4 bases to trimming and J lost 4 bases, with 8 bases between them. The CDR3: CASSGGFYNEQFF. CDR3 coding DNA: TGCGCCAGCAGTGGGGGGTTTTACAATGAGCAGTTCTTC.